Listed here are 25 T cell receptor beta chains from one sample, sequenced in a study of post-analysis software for immune sequencing data. The antigens for these receptors are not known. cDNA libraries of TCR beta carried unique molecular identifiers. TCRdb re-analysed the PCR reads in MiXCR, keeping a single row per CDR3 protein. There are roughly 650,000 distinct CDR3 sequences in the sample; over 45% occur only once, and 10% to 12% lies in the top ten. Study-wide results and limits: With TRBV5-6, TRBV5-1 and TRBV20-1 included, roughly five TRBV segments were more frequent in patients than in controls.

Sequencing was done on a sample of blood. Receptors originate from a girl aged 2 to 9 with multiple sclerosis.

Remarks on this clonotype: One end of the junction varies from germline; a read error may be responsible. This chain uses TRBV12-3 or TRBV12-4 with TRBJ2-1; D is undetermined. The CDR3 is made up of 14 amino acids. CDR3 nucleotide sequence: TGTGCCGGCAGGTGGAATTCTCACTACAATGAGCGGTTCTTC. It yields the protein CAGRWNSHYNERFF.

The genes are TRBV11-2 and TRBJ2-3; 8 positions match TRBD2. V shed 7 bases and J 2 bases; nucleotides not matched to a gene: 8. Germline CDR1 is SGHAT and CDR2 is FQNNGV. The CDR3 is 15 residues long. CDR3 coding DNA: TGTGCCAGCAACATGGACGGGAGGGCCACAGATACGCAGTATTTT. Translating gives CASNMDGRATDTQYF.

This clonotype is a singleton in its sample. The chain links TRBV12-3 or TRBV12-4 to TRBJ1-5, with 8 bases identical to TRBD1. V dropped 6 bases and J dropped 4; count of bases not matched to a gene: 5. The CDR3 is 14 amino acids. The CDR3 protein is CASRGTGRNQPQHF. As DNA, the CDR3 is TGTGCCAGCAGGGGGACAGGACGAAATCAGCCCCAGCATTTT.

This chain joins TRBV5-1 and TRBJ1-2; unclear D gene. This CDR3 has 13 residues. Between the trimmed V and J ends, which lost 7 bases and 5 bases, there was a span of 15 bases. The germline CDR1 and CDR2 sequences are SGHRS and YFSETQ. The CDR3 DNA is TGCGCCAGCTTTGGCCCGTTGGGGTATGGCTACACCTTC. It is translated as CASFGPLGYGYTF.

The chain has TRBV20-1 and TRBJ2-5; D uncertain. Germline assignment: CDR1 DFQATT and CDR2 SNEGSKA (reference sequence). V dropped 3 bases and J dropped 5 bases, with 13 bases sitting between them. The CDR3 covers 13 residues. CDR3 sequence (DNA): TGCAGTGCTAGGAACGCTGACGGGGAGACCCAGTACTTC. This gives the protein CSARNADGETQYF.

J is TRBJ1-1 and V is TRBV19; D not resolved. Germline V gives CDR1 LNHDA, CDR2 SQIVND (reference sequence). V lost 1 base to trimming and J lost 5 bases, with 11 bases between them. This CDR3 comprises 14 residues. The CDR3 sequence is CASSIVGRITEAFF. In DNA form, the CDR3 reads TGTGCCAGTAGTATAGTAGGGAGGATAACTGAAGCTTTCTTT.

The chain joins TRBV29-1 to TRBJ2-4; the D gene is possibly TRBD2 (6 bases). The J call is uncertain, as TRBJ2-7 better fits the DNA end. From germline, CDR1 is SQVTM and CDR2 ANQGSEA. This CDR3 has 13 residues. As DNA, the CDR3 is TGCAGCGTTGAAGATCGGGGGTTCAACGAGCAGTACTTC. Translation gives CSVEDRGFNEQYF.

The chain uses TRBV29-1 and TRBJ2-7, with TRBD2 as a possible D gene (6 bases). V was clipped by 4 bases and J by 0 bases, with 10 bases between them. The CDR3 has 13 residues. Germline assignment: CDR1 SQVTM and CDR2 ANQGSEA. The CDR3 region is CSVVGSHSYEQYF. CDR3 in DNA: TGCAGCGTTGTCGGGAGTCACTCCTACGAGCAGTACTTC.

J is TRBJ2-5 and V is TRBV7-9, with TRBD1 matching 9 bases. V lost 4 bases and J lost 4; bases outside the gene matches: 16. Germline values: CDR1 SEHNR, CDR2 FQNEAQ (reference sequence). CDR3 size: 18 residues. The CDR3 coding sequence is TGTGCCAGCAGCTCCCCGGTCCCCCTACAGGGGGCGAGAGAGACCCAGTACTTC. Translation: CASSSPVPLQGARETQYF.

V is TRBV9 and J is TRBJ2-5; the D is unclear. CDR1 is SGDLS and CDR2 is YYNGEE in the germline V gene. V dropped 3 bases and J dropped 5 bases, with 20 bases sitting between them. The CDR3 contains 16 residues. The CDR3 region has the DNA TGTGCCAGCAGCGCCCATCGGACCGCCCCCGGGGAGACCCAGTACTTC. Its protein product is CASSAHRTAPGETQYF. Drawing the rest from reference TRBV9 and TRBJ2-5, the complete variable domain is DSGVTQTPKHLITATGQRVTLRCSPRSGDLSVYWYQQSLDQGLQFLIQYYNGEERAKGNILERFSAQQFPDLHSELNLSSLELGDSALYFCASSAHRTAPGETQYFGPGTRLLVL.

The chain couples TRBV29-1 to TRBJ1-2; D not resolved. The V end lost 2 bases, the J end lost 0 bases, and 16 bases lay between the germline ends. Germline CDR1 reads SQVTM; CDR2 reads ANQGSEA. This CDR3 contains 16 residues. CDR3 region: CSVESGLLSSNYGYTF. CDR3 DNA: TGCAGCGTTGAATCCGGCCTCCTCAGCTCTAACTATGGCTACACCTTC.

The chain carries TRBV20-1 and TRBJ1-1; a weak D match, TRBD1 (6 bases). The CDR3 consists of 13 residues. Trimming removed 6 bases from V and 1 base from J, with 12 bases in between. Germline CDR1 and CDR2: DFQATT and SNEGSKA (reference sequence). CDR3 sequence: CSARTAKNTEAFF. Written as DNA, the CDR3 is TGCAGTGCCAGGACAGCTAAGAACACTGAAGCTTTCTTT.

The V and J genes are TRBV5-1 and TRBJ2-5; TRBD1 matches 7 bases. The CDR3 covers 16 residues. V was pared by 0 bases and J by 1 base, with 6 bases of the junction left unmatched. Per germline, CDR1 SGHRS and CDR2 YFSETQ. CDR3 residues: CASSLVLTGSQETQYF. As DNA, the CDR3 is TGCGCCAGCAGCTTGGTTTTGACAGGGTCCCAAGAGACCCAGTACTTC.

This chain connects TRBV7-3 to TRBJ2-5; 13 nucleotides match TRBD2. The J call is uncertain, as TRBJ2-7 better fits the DNA end. The CDR3 has 16 residues. Germline V gives CDR1 SGHTA, CDR2 FQGTGA. CDR3 sequence (DNA): TGTGCCAGCAGCCCGACGGGGACTAGCGGGACCAACGAGCAGTACTTC. It is translated as CASSPTGTSGTNEQYF.

About this clonotype itself: A single base separates this from a much larger clone, so it may be a read error. This chain links TRBV6-4 with TRBJ2-1; D is tentatively TRBD1 or TRBD2 (6 bases each). The CDR3 loop spans 15 amino acids. Germline V CDR1 and CDR2: MRHNA, SNTAGT. CDR3 residues: CVSSEEGGTNNEQFF. The CDR3 coding sequence is TGTGTCAGCAGTGAAGAGGGCGGGACAAACAATGAGCAGTTCTTC.

The V and J genes are TRBV29-1 and TRBJ1-1; D is possibly TRBD1 (5 bases). The CDR3 covers 12 residues. Deletions cut 5 bases from V and 1 base from J, with 8 bases between. Germline-derived CDR1 and CDR2 are SQVTM and ANQGSEA. The CDR3 sequence: CSVSRENTEAFF. The CDR3 DNA reads as TGCAGCGTTTCCAGGGAGAACACTGAAGCTTTCTTT. The complete variable domain, with remaining parts taken from reference TRBV29-1 and TRBJ1-1, reads SAVISQKPSRDICQRGTSLTIQCQVDSQVTMMFWYRQQPGQSLTLIATANQGSEATYESGFVIDKFPISRPNLTFSTLTVSNMSPEDSSIYLCSVSRENTEAFFGQGTRLTVV.

The chain carries TRBV7-9 and TRBJ2-1; D is unresolved. The CDR3 runs 14 residues. V lost 3 bases, J lost 9 bases, and 15 bases lay in between. CDR1 SEHNR and CDR2 FQNEAQ come from the germline V gene (reference sequence). The CDR3 is CASSLSAWTREQFF. CDR3 bases: TGTGCCAGCAGCTTGAGCGCCTGGACCCGTGAGCAGTTCTTC. Variable domain in full (rest from reference TRBV7-9 and TRBJ2-1): DTGVSQNPRHKITKRGQNVTFRCDPISEHNRLYWYRQTLGQGPEFLTYFQNEAQLEKSRLLSDRFSAERPKGSFSTLEIQRTEQGDSAMYLCASSLSAWTREQFFGPGTRLTVL.

This clonotype was seen a few times. This sequence joins TRBV7-9 and TRBJ2-5; unclear D gene. Germline-derived CDR1 and CDR2 are SEHNR and FQNEAQ (reference sequence). Trimming cost V 4 bases and J 1 base, with 7 bases left between them. The CDR3 length is 13 residues. The CDR3 region has the DNA TGTGCCAGCAGCTGGGGTGCCCAAGAGACCCAGTACTTC. It encodes CASSWGAQETQYF.

This clonotype was observed a handful of times. The chain employs TRBV10-3 and TRBJ2-5; no definite D call. CDR3 length: 15 amino acids. V was trimmed by 0 bases and J by 3 bases, leaving 11 bases between them. In germline, CDR1 is ENHRY, CDR2 SYGVKD. As DNA, the CDR3 is TGTGCCATCAGTGAGTCGTCAACATTTAAAGAGACCCAGTACTTC. Protein product: CAISESSTFKETQYF.

This chain joins TRBV7-9 and TRBJ2-1; D gene ambiguous. The CDR3 spans 16 residues. CDR1 is SEHNR, CDR2 FQNEAQ, per germline (reference sequence). V lost 1 base and J 7 bases, leaving 17 bases between the germline ends. CDR3 nucleotide sequence: TGTGCCAGCAGCTTAGGGTCTCTACCCGCTTGGAATGAGCAGTTCTTC. This sequence encodes CASSLGSLPAWNEQFF.

This clonotype showed up just a few times. This chain uses TRBV20-1 with TRBJ2-7; 8 bases are shared with TRBD2. The V and J ends lost 3 bases and 5 bases, in that order; junction bases with no gene match: 6. The V gene's germline CDR1 is DFQATT and CDR2 SNEGSKA (reference sequence). This CDR3 spans 13 amino acids. CDR3: CSARGTSSHEQYF. The CDR3 DNA is TGCAGTGCTAGGGGGACTAGTTCCCACGAGCAGTACTTC.

The chain recombines TRBV5-1 with TRBJ2-1; 7 bases map to TRBD2. The CDR3 sequence is 17 residues long. J was trimmed by 2 bases and V by 0 bases; bases with no gene match: 8. Per the germline V gene, CDR1 is SGHRS and CDR2 is YFSETQ. The CDR3 nucleotides read TGCGCCAGCAGCTTGGAAGAGGGAGGGTTCGCCTACAATGAGCAGTTCTTC. Its protein product is CASSLEEGGFAYNEQFF.

This chain connects TRBV12-3 or TRBV12-4 to TRBJ2-4; weak D call: TRBD2 (6 bases). The CDR3 has 14 residues. V gave up 3 bases and J gave up 9 bases, with 15 bases separating them. The chain's CDR3 is CASSLSTGGGIQYF. The CDR3, as DNA: TGTGCCAGCAGTTTGTCCACCGGGGGAGGCATTCAGTACTTC.

The rearrangement links TRBV7-8 to TRBJ2-1, with D tentatively TRBD2 (6 bases). The CDR3 sequence is 13 residues long. Trimming shortened V by 5 bases and J by 6 bases, and 11 bases separated the two germline ends. Looked up from germline, CDR1 is SGHVS and CDR2 is FQNEAQ. CDR3: CASSRGRFNEQFF. CDR3 DNA: TGTGCCAGCAGCCGGGGGAGGTTCAATGAGCAGTTCTTC.

This chain links TRBV5-1 with TRBJ2-4; 8 bases are a match to TRBD1. Germline V gene sequence: CDR1 SGHRS, CDR2 YFSETQ. Unmatched junction bases numbered 11, after V lost 5 bases and J lost 7 bases. The CDR3 totals 15 residues. In nucleotides, the CDR3 is TGCGCCAGCAGTCCGACGACAGGGGAGACGAACATTCAGTACTTC. It specifies CASSPTTGETNIQYF.